Below are 30 T cell receptor beta chains sequenced from a single sample in a study of post-analysis software for immune sequencing data. Their target antigens are unknown. The library was made from cDNA and included unique molecular identifiers. TCRdb redid the calling of the PCR reads with MiXCR, one entry per CDR3 protein. The sample holds around 770,000 distinct CDR3 sequences, 35% to 55% seen once. Notes on the study in general: TRBV5-6, TRBV5-1 and TRBV20-1 belonged to a set of about 5 TRBV segments that were more frequent in patients than controls.

Source material: blood. These TCRs come from a girl aged 10 to 17 with multiple sclerosis.

This clonotype was counted between two and nine times. The V and J genes are TRBV4-1 and TRBJ1-2; possibly TRBD1 for D (6 bases). There are 16 residues in the CDR3. The V gene lost 1 base and the J gene lost 2 bases, with 14 bases spanning the gap. Germline V gives CDR1 MGHRA, CDR2 YSYEKL. The CDR3 nucleotides read TGCGCCAGCAGCCAAGGGTCGGACAGAGGGAACTATGGCTACACCTTC. As protein: CASSQGSDRGNYGYTF.

This clonotype has just a few counts. The CDR3 region has the DNA TGTGCCAGCAGTTTATCTGGGATGGGTAGCACAGATACGCAGTATTTT. It encodes CASSLSGMGSTDTQYF. This rearrangement joins TRBV27 to TRBJ2-3; no clear D gene. The length of the CDR3 is 16 residues. V was cut by 0 bases and J by 0 bases, with 10 bases left in between. Germline V gene sequence: CDR1 MNHEY, CDR2 SMNVEV (reference sequence).

The chain carries TRBV5-1 and TRBJ2-3, with a weak D call TRBD2 (6 bases). There are 14 residues in the CDR3. Between the trimmed V and J ends, which lost 4 bases and 1 base, there was a span of 10 bases. Germline assignment: CDR1 SGHRS and CDR2 YFSETQ. As DNA, the CDR3 is TGCGCCAGCAGCCTTCCTAGCGGCACAGATACGCAGTATTTT. This codes for CASSLPSGTDTQYF.

The chain recombines TRBV27 with TRBJ2-3; D is ambiguous. The CDR3 covers 16 residues. Looked up from germline, CDR1 is MNHEY and CDR2 is SMNVEV (reference sequence). The V gene lost 5 bases and the J gene lost 0 bases, with 15 bases spanning the gap. The CDR3 spells CASSGLAPASTDTQYF. DNA for the CDR3: TGTGCCAGCAGTGGGTTAGCTCCTGCTAGCACAGATACGCAGTATTTT.

The V gene is TRBV12-3 or TRBV12-4, the J gene TRBJ2-5, with a possible D match to TRBD2 (6 bases). Deletions cut 7 bases from V and 2 bases from J, with 11 bases between. The CDR3 runs to 13 residues. DNA for the CDR3: TGTGCCAGCACCCGGGGGACTCAAGAGACCCAGTACTTC. Translation: CASTRGTQETQYF.

The chain uses TRBV5-8 and TRBJ2-1; weak D call: TRBD1 (6 bases). The V gene's germline CDR1 is SGHTS and CDR2 YDEGEE. V gave up 3 bases and J gave up 11 bases, with 9 bases separating them. The CDR3 sequence is 11 residues long. CDR3 DNA: TGTGCCAGCAGCTGGGGGACAAAGCAGTTCTTC. Its protein is CASSWGTKQFF.

This chain uses TRBV6-5 with TRBJ2-7; maybe TRBD2 (6 bases). This CDR3 is 12 amino acids long. Germline V lookup: CDR1 MNHEY, CDR2 SVGAGI. The germline V and J ends were trimmed by 2 bases and 11 bases, with 13 bases remaining between them. The CDR3 is CASSYGGGQKYF. For the CDR3, the DNA is TGTGCCAGCAGTTACGGAGGAGGGCAAAAGTACTTC.

This clonotype has more than one count but fewer than ten. The V gene is TRBV29-1, the J gene TRBJ2-2, with TRBD2 identical over 10 bases. The CDR3 has 14 residues. Germline assignment: CDR1 SQVTM and CDR2 ANQGSEA. With 1 base clipped from V and 7 bases from J, the junction kept 3 bases outside the gene matches. The CDR3 region is CSVEGTSGGGELFF. CDR3 in DNA: TGCAGCGTTGAAGGGACTAGCGGTGGCGGGGAGCTGTTTTTT.

The rearrangement joins TRBV20-1 to TRBJ2-5; 7 positions match TRBD2. Trimming took 0 bases from V and 11 from J; bases not matched to a gene: 21. This CDR3 is built from 17 residues. CDR1 is DFQATT, CDR2 SNEGSKA, per germline (reference sequence). The CDR3 coding sequence is TGCAGTGCTAGAGATCTCCGGGCGGGAGCTCCCTTTAAGGAGCAGTACTTC. Translation gives CSARDLRAGAPFKEQYF.

The genes are TRBV10-3 and TRBJ1-1; unclear D gene. The CDR3 is 12 amino acids. The germline V gene has CDR1 ENHRY and CDR2 SYGVKD. The germline V and J ends were trimmed by 5 bases and 2 bases, with 6 bases remaining between them. The CDR3 DNA is TGTGCCATCAGTCTAGAAAACACTGAAGCTTTCTTT. Translated, it gives CAISLENTEAFF.

The rearrangement joins TRBV4-3 to TRBJ1-2; TRBD1 aligns across 9 bases. The V gene's germline CDR1 is LGHNA and CDR2 YSLEER. The CDR3 extends over 14 amino acids. V gave up 2 bases and J gave up 9 bases; unmatched junction bases: 7. The CDR3 DNA sequence: TGCGCCAGCAGCCAAACCCGGGACAGGGACCGCTACACCTTC. It encodes CASSQTRDRDRYTF.

The chain joins TRBV4-1 to TRBJ1-5; D not certain. The CDR3 is 14 residues long. Germline V gene data show CDR1 as MGHRA and CDR2 as YSYEKL. V was shortened by 3 bases and J by 3 bases, with 9 bases between the two germline ends. This chain's CDR3 is CASSHLDNNQPQHF. In DNA form, the CDR3 reads TGCGCCAGCAGCCACCTAGACAACAATCAGCCCCAGCATTTT.

The chain recombines TRBV10-3 with TRBJ2-5; tentative D call: TRBD2 (6 bases). V was cut by 6 bases and J by 3 bases, with 17 bases left in between. The CDR3 runs to 15 residues. In germline, CDR1 is ENHRY, CDR2 SYGVKD. CDR3 protein: CAISSGPPGEETQYF. CDR3 nucleotide sequence: TGTGCCATCAGCAGCGGGCCGCCCGGAGAAGAGACCCAGTACTTC.

This clonotype was seen a few times. The rearrangement uses TRBV6-1 and TRBJ2-7; perhaps TRBD2 as D (6 bases). The V gene's germline CDR1 is MNHNS and CDR2 SASEGT. The V end was cut by 1 base, the J end by 0 bases, with 10 bases between. This CDR3 region has 15 residues. The CDR3 protein is CASSEDGGSSYEQYF. The CDR3 DNA follows: TGTGCCAGCAGTGAAGATGGGGGGAGCTCCTACGAGCAGTACTTC.

This clonotype turned up a few times. V gene TRBV6-2 or TRBV6-3 combines with J gene TRBJ2-7; the match to TRBD2 covers 7 bases. The V and J ends lost 6 bases and 2 bases, in that order; junction bases with no gene match: 7. The CDR3 has 14 residues. Germline CDR1 and CDR2: MNHEY and SVGEGT. The CDR3 loop reads CASSNLGGTYEQYF. The CDR3 coding sequence is TGTGCCAGCAGCAACCTGGGAGGGACCTACGAGCAGTACTTC.

V is TRBV5-1 and J is TRBJ1-2; D might be TRBD1 (5 bases). Trimming stripped 0 bases from V and 4 bases from J, with 16 bases between. Per germline, CDR1 SGHRS and CDR2 YFSETQ. The CDR3 length is 16 residues. The CDR3 region has the DNA TGCGCCAGCAGCTTGGGGCAGGGAACTCCCCTCTATGGCTACACCTTC. Protein sequence: CASSLGQGTPLYGYTF.

The chain has TRBV7-9 and TRBJ1-2; 7 bases line up with TRBD1. Germline lookup yields CDR1 SEHNR and CDR2 FQNEAQ (reference sequence). Trimming took 1 base from V and 7 from J; bases not matched to a gene: 6. The CDR3 is made up of 14 amino acids. The CDR3, as DNA: TGTGCCAGCAGCTTAGTGGGACAGATCTCTGGCTACACCTTC. Translating gives CASSLVGQISGYTF.

The DNA of the CDR3 is TGCGCCAGCAGCTTGGACCCTAGCGGGGTCTCCTACGAGCAGTACTTC. Encoded protein: CASSLDPSGVSYEQYF. This chain links TRBV5-1 with TRBJ2-7; 9 nucleotides match TRBD2. Germline lookup yields CDR1 SGHRS and CDR2 YFSETQ. The CDR3 runs to 16 residues. The V and J ends lost 0 bases and 0 bases, in that order; junction bases with no gene match: 4.

The chain carries TRBV6-1 and TRBJ2-3; weak D call: TRBD2 (6 bases). Trimming cost V 8 bases and J 0 bases, with 21 bases left between them. The CDR3 runs 17 residues. The germline gives CDR1 MNHNS, CDR2 SASEGT. The CDR3 is CASGREWGFSSTDTQYF. The CDR3, as DNA: TGTGCCAGCGGTCGGGAGTGGGGGTTTTCTAGCACAGATACGCAGTATTTT.

The chain links TRBV20-1 to TRBJ1-4, with 10 nucleotides matching TRBD1. Trimming cost V 3 bases and J 1 base; bases outside gene matches: 5. The germline CDR1 and CDR2 sequences are DFQATT and SNEGSKA (reference sequence). The CDR3 has 16 residues. Written as DNA, the CDR3 is TGCAGTGCTAGTCCGACAGGGGGCGAAACTAATGAAAAACTGTTTTTT. Translation gives CSASPTGGETNEKLFF.

This clonotype turned up a few times. The chain has TRBV7-9 and TRBJ1-4; D gene ambiguous. V shed 1 base and J shed 8 bases, with 8 bases lying between them. Germline V lookup: CDR1 SEHNR, CDR2 FQNEAQ (reference sequence). The CDR3 consists of 13 residues. The CDR3 nucleotides are TGTGCCAGCAGCTTAGGTTCGAGGGAAAAACTGTTTTTT. Protein product: CASSLGSREKLFF.

This chain joins TRBV20-1 and TRBJ2-7; 12 bases fit TRBD2. Germline CDR1 and CDR2: DFQATT and SNEGSKA (reference sequence). V trimming: 1 base; J trimming: 0 bases; junction bases outside the gene matches: 10. The CDR3 has 18 residues. CDR3 nucleotide sequence: TGCAGTGCTAGAGCTCTTGGACTAGCGGGATTTCACTCCTACGAGCAGTACTTC. Encoded protein: CSARALGLAGFHSYEQYF.

The sample holds a few counts of this clonotype. The chain uses TRBV29-1 and TRBJ1-2; the match to TRBD1 covers 10 bases. The trim removed 3 bases at V and 7 bases at J, leaving 8 bases unmatched. The germline CDR1 and CDR2 sequences are SQVTM and ANQGSEA. CDR3 size: 14 residues. CDR3 region: CSVEETGGAAGYTF. The CDR3 DNA is TGCAGCGTTGAGGAGACAGGGGGCGCGGCTGGCTACACCTTC.

The chain couples TRBV6-4 to TRBJ2-1; 11 bases fit TRBD2. The J segment lost 5 bases and the V segment lost 0 bases, leaving 6 bases of the junction unmatched. Germline CDR1 is MRHNA and CDR2 is SNTAGT. This CDR3 comprises 17 residues. The chain's CDR3 is CASSDSSLAGGHNEQFF. DNA for the CDR3: TGTGCCAGCAGTGACTCTTCCCTAGCGGGAGGTCACAATGAGCAGTTCTTC.

The chain combines TRBV4-2 with TRBJ2-7, with TRBD2 matching 10 bases. V trimming: 4 bases; J trimming: 7 bases; junction bases outside the gene matches: 7. Germline V CDR1 and CDR2: LGHNA, YNFKEQ. CDR3 length equals 14 residues. The CDR3 DNA sequence: TGTGCCAGCAGCCTCGAGCGGGGGGGGCGAGAGCAGTACTTC. Translation gives CASSLERGGREQYF.

This clonotype showed up many times. The J gene is TRBJ2-6, the V gene TRBV20-1, with 7 bases lining up with TRBD1. V was clipped by 6 bases and J by 4 bases; unmatched bases: 6. Germline V gene data show CDR1 as DFQATT and CDR2 as SNEGSKA (reference sequence). This CDR3 has 14 residues. CDR3 in amino acids: CSATDRAGANVLTF. The CDR3 DNA follows: TGCAGTGCCACAGACAGGGCCGGGGCCAACGTCCTGACTTTC.

This clonotype occurred a few times. The V and J genes are TRBV28 and TRBJ2-5; D call uncertain. This CDR3 has 16 residues. Trimming cost V 4 bases and J 4 bases, with 19 bases left between them. Germline assignment: CDR1 MDHEN and CDR2 SYDVKM. The CDR3 loop is CASSSRVSPLGETQYF. The DNA of the CDR3 is TGTGCCAGCAGTTCTAGGGTCAGCCCCCTCGGAGAGACCCAGTACTTC. Together with reference TRBV28 and TRBJ2-5, the CDR3 gives the full variable domain: DVKVTQSSRYLVKRTGEKVFLECVQDMDHENMFWYRQDPGLGLRLIYFSYDVKMKEKGDIPEGYSVSREKKERFSLILESASTNQTSMYLCASSSRVSPLGETQYFGPGTRLLVL.

This chain joins TRBV12-3 or TRBV12-4 and TRBJ2-1; 7 nucleotides align to TRBD2. Trimming removed 8 bases from V and 10 bases from J; junction bases left unmatched: 8. The CDR3 runs to 12 residues. The CDR3: CASAGLRQEQFF. The CDR3 nucleotides are TGTGCCAGCGCGGGACTACGTCAGGAGCAGTTCTTC.

The chain uses TRBV6-5 and TRBJ2-4; no clear D gene. The CDR3 extends over 12 amino acids. Germline assignment: CDR1 MNHEY and CDR2 SVGAGI. V was pared by 9 bases and J by 1 base, with 7 bases between. CDR3 loop: CASKGAKNIQYF. In DNA form, the CDR3 reads TGTGCCAGTAAAGGGGCCAAAAACATTCAGTACTTC.

A few counts support this clonotype. The CDR3 loop reads CASSWRTGRGEQFF. CDR3 nucleotide sequence: TGTGCCAGCAGCTGGAGGACAGGGAGGGGTGAGCAGTTCTTC. The V gene is TRBV7-9, the J gene TRBJ2-1; D perhaps matches TRBD1 (8 bases). This CDR3 contains 14 residues. Trimming took 4 bases from V and 9 from J, leaving 16 bases between them. Looked up from germline, CDR1 is SEHNR and CDR2 is FQNEAQ (reference sequence).